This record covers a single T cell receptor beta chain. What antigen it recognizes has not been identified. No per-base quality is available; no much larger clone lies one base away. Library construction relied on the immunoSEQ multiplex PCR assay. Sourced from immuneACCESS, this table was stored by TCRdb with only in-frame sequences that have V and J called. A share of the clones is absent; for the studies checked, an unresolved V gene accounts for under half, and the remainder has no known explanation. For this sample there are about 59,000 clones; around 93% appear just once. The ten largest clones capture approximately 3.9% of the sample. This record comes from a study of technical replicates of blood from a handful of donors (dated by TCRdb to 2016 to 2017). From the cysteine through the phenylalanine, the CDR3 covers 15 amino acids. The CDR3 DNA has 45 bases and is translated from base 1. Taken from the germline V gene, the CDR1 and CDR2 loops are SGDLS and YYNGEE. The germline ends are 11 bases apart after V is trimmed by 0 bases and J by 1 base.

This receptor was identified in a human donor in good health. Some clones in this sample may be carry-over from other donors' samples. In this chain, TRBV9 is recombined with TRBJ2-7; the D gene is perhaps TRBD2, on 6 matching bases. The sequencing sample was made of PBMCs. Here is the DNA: TGTGCCAGCAGCGTAGATCCGGGAGAATCCTACGAGCAGTACTTC. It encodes CASSVDPGESYEQYF. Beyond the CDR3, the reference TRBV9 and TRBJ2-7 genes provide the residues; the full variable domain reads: DSGVTQTPKHLITATGQRVTLRCSPRSGDLSVYWYQQSLDQGLQFLIQYYNGEERAKGNILERFSAQQFPDLHSELNLSSLELGDSALYFCASSVDPGESYEQYFGPGTRLTVT.